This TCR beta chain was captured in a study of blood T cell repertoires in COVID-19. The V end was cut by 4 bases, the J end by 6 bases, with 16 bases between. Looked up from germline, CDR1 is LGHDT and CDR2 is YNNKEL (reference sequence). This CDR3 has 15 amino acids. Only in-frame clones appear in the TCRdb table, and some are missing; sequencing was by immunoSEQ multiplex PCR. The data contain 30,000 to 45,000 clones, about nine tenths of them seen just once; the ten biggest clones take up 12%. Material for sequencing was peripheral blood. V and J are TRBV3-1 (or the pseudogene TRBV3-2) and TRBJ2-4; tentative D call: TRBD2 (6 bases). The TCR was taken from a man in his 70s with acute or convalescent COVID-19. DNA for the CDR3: TGTGCCAGCAGCCGACCAGGGTGGGGAGGAAACATTCAGTACTTC. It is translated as CASSRPGWGGNIQYF.